The present entry profiles one T cell receptor (beta chain) with its context. Its antigen is unidentified. The data originate from a study of cytomegalovirus exposure and HLA in healthy donors. Study-wide points: Relative to equally common others, HLA-associated TCR beta chains showed greater clonal expansion in a later analysis. Later analysis identified 15,000 to 20,000 TCR beta sequences associated with HLA alleles, using a false discovery rate threshold of 0.05.

Germline V gene lookup returns CDR1 KGHSH and CDR2 LQKENI. The CDR3 length is 14 residues. V shed 6 bases and J 5 bases; nucleotides not matched to a gene: 9. This PCR relied on a set of 60 Vbeta primers and 13 Jbeta primers. Original processing notes: There were 70 million to 95 million unique TCR beta chains by a later count, and around 10 million of them were shared. Repertoires were generated with immunoSEQ multiplex PCR, while TCRdb's copy carries only in-frame clones and drops some. The V and J calls and the clone size are those of that table, but D and trimming were determined from the DNA. There are about 160,000 clones in the sample; approximately 81% occur only once, and under 0.4% lies in the top ten.

The specimen was PBMCs. The TCR originated in a boy aged 2-15 years in good health and CMV-seronegative. This chain uses TRBV18 with TRBJ2-7, with 8 bases fitting TRBD2. The CDR3 region has the DNA TGTGCCAGCTCCCCCCCGGGGGGGCGGGACGAGCAGTACTTC. Translated: CASSPPGGRDEQYF.